This is a list of T cell receptor beta chains from one sample in a study of blood T cell repertoires in COVID-19. Data came from immunoSEQ multiplex PCR; TCRdb stores just in-frame clones and leaves some out. The sample includes over 200,000 clones, just under 90% of them seen just once. The material sequenced was peripheral blood. The source is a man aged 25 to 40 with COVID-19, enrolled during active disease. CDR3s include the opening cysteine and the closing phenylalanine or tryptophan. The order of the fields is J gene, clone size, D gene, V gene, CDR3 DNA, CDR3 protein. D genes are given only for firm matches. Clone sizes are given selectively: once, few, many, or a class where the clone is expanded.

TRBJ2-3	NA	TRBD2	TRBV7-9	TGTGCCAGCAGCGCCCCCCCACTAGCGGGGGTCACAGATACGCAGTATTTT	CASSAPPLAGVTDTQYF
TRBJ1-1	NA	TRBD1	TRBV25-1	TGTGCCAGCAGTGACCGACAGGGGGGGTTGGTGGCTGAAGCTTTCTTT	CASSDRQGGLVAEAFF
TRBJ2-1	NA	TRBD2	TRBV7-2	TGTGCCAGCAGCCCCCATCGTAGCGGGACTGTCGATGAGCAGTTCTTC	CASSPHRSGTVDEQFF
TRBJ2-3	NA	TRBD2	TRBV20-1	TGCAGTGCTAGTGTTTTGCGGGGGGGCAAGTATACGCAGTATTTT	CSASVLRGGKYTQYF
TRBJ2-1	NA	TRBD2	TRBV2	TGTGCCAGCAGCATGGGACTAGCGGGGGGATACAATGAGCAGTTCTTC	CASSMGLAGGYNEQFF
TRBJ1-3	NA	NA	TRBV9	TGTGCCAGCAGCGTAGCCCCGACATCTCCCTCTGGAAACACCATATATTTT	CASSVAPTSPSGNTIYF
TRBJ2-2	NA	NA	TRBV28	TGTGCCAGTTCCGATGGACAGCTATACACCGGGGAGCTGTTTTTT	CASSDGQLYTGELFF
TRBJ1-6	NA	NA	TRBV6-4	TGTGCCAGCAGTGATCAGGGTAATTCACCCCTCCACTTT	CASSDQGNSPLHF
TRBJ2-2	NA	NA	TRBV2	TGTGCAACGAGGCAAGCCCCCGGGGAGCTGTTTTTT	CATRQAPGELFF
TRBJ1-1	NA	TRBD1	TRBV19	TGTGCCAGTAGTATAACCCGGACAGGGGGCCTGAACACTGAAGCTTTCTTT	CASSITRTGGLNTEAFF
TRBJ2-3	NA	NA	TRBV19	TGTGCCAGTAGTGTAACAGATACGCAGTATTTT	CASSVTDTQYF
TRBJ1-4	once	TRBD1	TRBV2	TGTGCCAGCACCGGACAGGGGGGTAATGAAAAACTGTTTTTT	CASTGQGGNEKLFF
TRBJ1-5	NA	NA	TRBV28	TGTGCCAGCAGCGACAGGTTTCAGCCCCAGCATTTT	CASSDRFQPQHF
TRBJ2-5	once	TRBD1	TRBV5-4	TGTGCCAGCAGCTTGGTGGGACAGGGGTTTGGGAAAGAGACCCAGTACTTC	CASSLVGQGFGKETQYF
TRBJ1-2	NA	NA	TRBV28	TGTGCCAGCAGTTTACTGGACATCGACTATGGCTACACCTTC	CASSLLDIDYGYTF
TRBJ1-3	NA	NA	TRBV2	TGTGCCAGCACGGGGGACTATAGGAACACCATATATTTT	CASTGDYRNTIYF
TRBJ2-2	NA	NA	TRBV4-3	TGCGCCAGCAGCGCCTTCACCAGGGCCGATCTTAACACCGGGGAGCTGTTTTTT	CASSAFTRADLNTGELFF
TRBJ1-5	NA	NA	TRBV5-5	TGTGCCAGCAGCTTTCAGGGGAGCAATCAGCCCCAGCATTTT	CASSFQGSNQPQHF
TRBJ1-1	once	NA	TRBV12-5	TGTGCTAGCGAAAGGGGTGAAGCTTTCTTT	CASERGEAFF
TRBJ1-1	NA	TRBD1	TRBV11-3	TGTGCCAGCAGCTTACCTCCAGCCGGGACAGCCATGAACACTGAAGCTTTCTTT	CASSLPPAGTAMNTEAFF
TRBJ1-2	NA	TRBD1	TRBV27	TGTGCCAGCAGTTTAGGGACAGGGTATTATGGCTACACCTTC	CASSLGTGYYGYTF
TRBJ2-3	NA	NA	TRBV19	TGTGCCAGTAGTATTCAGGGGATATGGACAGATACGCAGTATTTT	CASSIQGIWTDTQYF
TRBJ1-2	NA	NA	TRBV12-5	TGTGCTAGTGGAGTGATCAACAGGGAAGGCTACACCTTC	CASGVINREGYTF
TRBJ1-2	NA	NA	TRBV19	TGTGCCAGTAGACGGTCGCCTAACTATGGCTACACCTTC	CASRRSPNYGYTF
TRBJ1-2	NA	NA	TRBV6-5	TGTGCCAGCAGTTACGGGGAGGGCCTGAACTATGGCTACACCTTC	CASSYGEGLNYGYTF
TRBJ2-3	NA	TRBD2	TRBV11-1	TGTGCCAGCAGCACGGGGACTAGCGGGGTCACAGATACGCAGTATTTT	CASSTGTSGVTDTQYF
TRBJ1-2	NA	TRBD1	TRBV11-2	TGTGCCAGCAGCCGATATCGGACAGGGGCCCTCGGACGCTATGGCTACACCTTC	CASSRYRTGALGRYGYTF
TRBJ2-3	NA	NA	TRBV27	TGTGCCAGCAGGGAACAGGGCTCAGATACGCAGTATTTT	CASREQGSDTQYF
TRBJ2-2	NA	TRBD1	TRBV3-1/TRBV3-2	TGTGCCAGCAGGGGGACAGGGAGAGCCGGGGAGCTGTTTTTT	CASRGTGRAGELFF
TRBJ1-6	NA	NA	TRBV2	TGTGCCAGCAGTGAAGCGCCCCTTTCCCTAGGCCCCGGGGTAGCCCTCCACTTT	CASSEAPLSLGPGVALHF
TRBJ1-1	NA	NA	TRBV28	TGTGCCAGCAGAGCACAGAGGAACACTGAAGCTTTCTTT	CASRAQRNTEAFF
TRBJ1-6	NA	NA	TRBV27	TGTGCCAGCAGTTTAGCTGTAGACTATAATTCACCCCTCCACTTT	CASSLAVDYNSPLHF
TRBJ2-7	once	TRBD2	TRBV5-1	TGCGCCAGCAGTGGTTCCCAGCGGGGGTCCTACGAGCAGTACTTC	CASSGSQRGSYEQYF
TRBJ2-1	NA	TRBD1	TRBV5-4	TGTGCCAGCAGCTTGGACCGGGACAGGGTCGATGAGCAGTTCTTC	CASSLDRDRVDEQFF
TRBJ2-3	NA	TRBD2	TRBV28	TGTGCCACCAATGGAGCGGGAGCCGGCACAGATACGCAGTATTTT	CATNGAGAGTDTQYF
TRBJ2-4	NA	NA	TRBV2	TGTGCCAGCAGTGGTCCGAGCCAAAACATTCAGTACTTC	CASSGPSQNIQYF
TRBJ1-2	once	TRBD1	TRBV12-3/TRBV12-4	TGTGCCAGCAGTTCCCGGACAGGGGGTGACTACACCTTC	CASSSRTGGDYTF
TRBJ1-3	NA	TRBD1	TRBV18	TGTGCCAGCCACCAGGGACAGGAGTTAAACACCATATATTTT	CASHQGQELNTIYF
TRBJ2-7	NA	NA	TRBV4-3	TGCGCCAGCAGTCCTTACGGGGGAAGGATCTACGAGCAGTACTTC	CASSPYGGRIYEQYF
TRBJ1-1	NA	NA	TRBV7-2	TGTGCCAGCAGCTTAGATCGGGTTTTGAACACTGAAGCTTTCTTT	CASSLDRVLNTEAFF
TRBJ2-5	NA	NA	TRBV7-3	TGTGCCAGCAGCTCGGCGGGAACAGAGACCCAGTACTTC	CASSSAGTETQYF
TRBJ1-4	once	NA	TRBV16	TGTGCCAGCAGCCATTCTATTAATGAAAAACTGTTTTTT	CASSHSINEKLFF
TRBJ1-2	NA	NA	TRBV24-1	TGTGCCACCAGTGATTGGGAGGGAAATAGCTACACCTTC	CATSDWEGNSYTF
TRBJ1-1	few	TRBD1	TRBV16	TGTGCCAGCAGCCAATCAACAGGGGCAGGCACTGAAGCTTTCTTT	CASSQSTGAGTEAFF
TRBJ1-1	NA	NA	TRBV6-5	TGTGCCAGCAGTTACCCGGCGTTTGGAGGGAGGGCTGAAGCTTTCTTT	CASSYPAFGGRAEAFF
TRBJ1-2	NA	TRBD1	TRBV19	TGTGCCAGTAGTATCCGACAGGGGTTGGGCTATGGCTACACCTTC	CASSIRQGLGYGYTF
TRBJ2-2	NA	NA	TRBV18	TGTGCCAGCTCACCCTACACTTCTCAGGGTGTAGCCACCGGGGAGCTGTTTTTT	CASSPYTSQGVATGELFF
TRBJ2-1	NA	TRBD2	TRBV6-2/TRBV6-3	TGTGCCAGCAGTTACGTGGCGGGGGGGCCCAATGAGCAGTTCTTC	CASSYVAGGPNEQFF
TRBJ1-6	NA	NA	TRBV9	TGTGCCAGCAGCGTGAACAGGGATGGTTCACCCCTCCACTTT	CASSVNRDGSPLHF
TRBJ1-4	NA	NA	TRBV6-5	TGTGCCAGCAGCACCCGGGTGGCAACTAATGAAAAACTGTTTTTT	CASSTRVATNEKLFF
TRBJ1-6	NA	NA	TRBV19	TGTGCCAGTTCCGCTCCGGGATTAGGGAATTCACCCCTCCACTTT	CASSAPGLGNSPLHF
TRBJ1-2	NA	NA	TRBV2	TGTGCCAGCTGCGCAAGCTGGACAGCAAACTATGGCTACACCTTC	CASCASWTANYGYTF
TRBJ1-2	NA	TRBD1	TRBV14	TGTGCCAGCAGCCGGACTAGCGGGACAGGAGATTCTAACTATGGCTACACCTTC	CASSRTSGTGDSNYGYTF
TRBJ2-7	NA	NA	TRBV2	TGTGCCAGCAGTGGCGGGAACTCCTACGAGCAGTACTTC	CASSGGNSYEQYF
TRBJ2-7	NA	TRBD1	TRBV7-9	TGTGCCAGCAGCACCGACAGGGAACCCTCCTACGAGCAGTACTTC	CASSTDREPSYEQYF
TRBJ2-3	NA	TRBD2	TRBV10-3	TGTGCCATCAGTGAAGGGCTAGCGGGGGCCGGCGATACGCAGTATTTT	CAISEGLAGAGDTQYF
TRBJ2-3	NA	TRBD1	TRBV7-8	TGTGCCAGCAGCTTAGGGACAGGGGGATACGCAGATACGCAGTATTTT	CASSLGTGGYADTQYF
TRBJ2-2	NA	TRBD2	TRBV11-3	TGTGCCAGCAGCTCCTACGGGGGGTCCGGGGAGCTGTTTTTT	CASSSYGGSGELFF
TRBJ2-4	NA	NA	TRBV21-1	TGTGCCAGCAGCGATTGGACAGGGACCCTAGCCAAAAACATTCAGTACTTC	CASSDWTGTLAKNIQYF